The sequence of this T cell receptor beta chain was determined in a study of blood T cell repertoires in COVID-19 (dated by TCRdb to 2018 to 2021). For context, the study as a whole: Samples covering the acute and convalescent phases of COVID-19 were provided by collaborators in the United States, Italy and Spain. The material from the prospective study consisted of cDNA or gDNA derived from T cells, B-cell-depleted T cells, or PBMCs. Deeply sampled blood TCRbeta repertoires from subjects exposed to, actively infected with, or recovered from COVID-19 were included in the dataset. The repertoires were released in a freely available public database intended as a resource for research on the immune response to SARS-CoV-2. Samples came from the ongoing ImmuneRACE study (first 160 participants) plus 1,254 subjects from 6 global collaborators. A de-identified subject ID, COVID-19 status, age in years and sex were almost always included in the sample metadata. Where HLA class I and class II types were available, the types were taken from metadata supplied by the sample provider, not from assay-based typing.

The collaborating institutions used their own protocols to collect whole blood in K2EDTA tubes. For TCRbeta analysis, collaborator samples were shipped as frozen whole blood, as isolated PBMCs, or as DNA extracted from either sample type. The full study reports these points: The amount of clinical and demographic metadata varied by source and participant and was provided uncurated.

The immunoSEQ Assay, a bias-controlled multiplex PCR, was used to amplify TCRbeta CDR3 regions from genomic DNA. For the original study's pipeline: The number of nucleated cells in each sample was estimated from the amplification of reference gene primers within the assay. To quantify the absolute abundance of each unique TCRbeta CDR3 rearrangement, sequence reads were collapsed and filtered. Productive Simpson clonality was computed per sample as the square root of Simpson's diversity index over productive rearrangements. This is the immuneACCESS table as TCRdb keeps it, with only in-frame sequences that have V and J called. A part of the clones is gone; compared with another copy, unresolved V genes explain less than half, and the rest is unexplained. The V and J calls and clone size were taken over from that table, and D and trimming were inferred from the DNA. The table for this sample lists about 250,000 clones; under 85% of them were counted only once. 4% of the sample lies in the top ten.

As concerns this clone: The antigen it binds to is not known. Within one base of it there is no much larger clone, and no base qualities were kept.

CDR1 GTSNPN and CDR2 SVGIG are derived from the germline V gene (reference sequence). V loses 2 bases of germline sequence and J loses 0 bases, and the interval between the two ends is 16 bases. The CDR3 holds 16 amino acids from the cysteine to the phenylalanine. Only the CDR3 region is kept as DNA, spanning 48 bases read in frame from base 1. The rearranged chain carries TRBV30 and TRBJ1-2; confidence is insufficient to name the D gene. The origin of this receptor is a woman aged 40 to 55 with active or convalescent COVID-19. Specimen: peripheral blood. The DNA sequence is given as TGTGCCTGGAGTAGGAGGGCCCGAACGGCTAACTATGGCTACACCTTC. This encodes CAWSRRARTANYGYTF.